The source of this T cell receptor beta chain is a study of T cells in Graves' hyperthyroidism and ophthalmopathy (dated by TCRdb to the late 2010s). As for the study more broadly: Peripheral blood samples were taken at the time of initial diagnosis, prior to any treatment. Whether ophthalmopathy could be predicted prospectively was tested in an independent validation cohort made up of roughly 19 hyperthyroidism patients plus 17 patients who later progressed to ophthalmopathy. In roughly six Graves' hyperthyroidism patients, the study also compared T-cell repertoires from thyroid tissue with T-cell repertoires from blood. The approximately 98 discovery patients were randomly divided into training and test sets at a 7:3 ratio. To identify distinguishing TCR V-J signatures, a discovery cohort of some 99 patients was used, comprising 43 with Graves' ophthalmopathy and approximately 57 with stable Graves' hyperthyroidism. After sampling, hyperthyroidism patients received methimazole starting at 30 mg daily, and ophthalmopathy patients received high-dose intravenous methylprednisolone. The paper reports TCR Vbeta CDR3 sequencing of approximately 130 peripheral blood samples: 43 ophthalmopathy, roughly 74 hyperthyroidism and some 17 progressor patients.

This clonotype was picked up many times. Its specific antigen is unknown. No per-base quality is available; no much larger clone lies one base away. Study-wide conclusions, independent of this receptor: During validation, the model predicted progression to ophthalmopathy a median of around six months ahead of onset, with approximately 71% sensitivity and roughly 75% specificity. Most expanded thyroid clonotypes (frequency above 0.001) were also detected in blood, a finding suggesting that blood repertoires may reflect thyroid immune responses. A 13 V-J signature model separated ophthalmopathy from stable hyperthyroidism, with about 90% sensitivity and roughly 81% specificity in cross-validation and 80%/75% in testing. Sample size was not statistically predetermined, and investigators were not blinded to group allocation.

The TCR beta CDR3 regions were amplified from the RNA transcripts. For the first round of RT-PCR on the TCR CDR3, the HTBI primer set was used together with the Qiagen OneStep RT-PCR kit. Libraries were constructed in a second round of multiplex PCR, after which size selection and purification were performed. The libraries were sequenced on an Illumina HiSeq2000 using paired-end 100 bp reads. Per the original workflow: SOAPnuke was used to process the raw data, throwing out any read that contained adapters or uncalled bases, had a mean Phred below 15, or lacked an exact constant-primer or identifier match. High-quality paired reads were merged with COPE v1.2.5, and unique nucleotide sequences were defined as clonotypes. MiTCR v1.1 was used to align the clonotypes against IMGT TRBV, TRBD and TRBJ reference segments. The analysis included only V-J combinations with a frequency above 0.0001, which together covered approximately 99% of the repertoires. The TCS score was defined as F50 (clonal expansion) divided by E x V (chaos), with BLOSUM62-based TCRdist calculated between CDR3 peptides within each V-J. Welch's t-statistics and random forest reduced some 510 V-J features to about 12, which were used in a naive Bayes classifier (R e1071). Using fastp trimming at Q25 and MiXCR clonotype assembly, TCRdb reanalyzed the public sequencing data and kept in-frame beta chains. CDR3 protein duplicates are merged, each entry listing the most common genes and DNA. The V and J calls reflect TCRdb's pipeline rather than the authors' work. The table for this sample lists 480,000 or so distinct CDR3 sequences; 14% of them were counted only once. Jointly, the top ten make up less than 20% of the sample.

For CDR1 and CDR2, the germline V gene lists SQVTM and ANQGSEA. Germline trimming: 4 bases from V, 5 bases from J; junction bases outside gene matches: 14. The CDR3 holds 17 amino acids from the cysteine to the phenylalanine. Only the CDR3 part of the read is kept: 51 bases, read in frame from the first base. Graves' hyperthyroidism was defined as stable when no progression to ophthalmopathy occurred over 18 months of follow-up. Hyperthyroidism patients were newly diagnosed, had a disease duration of under 2 months, and were aged 18 to 65 years. Any patient with an uncontrolled infection, another autoimmune disease, pregnancy or lactation was excluded. Clinical symptoms, serum thyroxine and TRAb, thyroid ultrasound, and orbital computed tomography formed the basis for the diagnoses. PBMCs were separated from approximately 10 ml of fresh peripheral blood using Ficoll-Paque density gradient centrifugation. Total RNA was extracted with Trizol reagent, and quality was checked on an Agilent 2100 Bioanalyzer.

This receptor was identified in a woman between 18 and 30 years old with Graves' hyperthyroidism. Sequenced material: blood. The rearranged segments are TRBV29-1 and TRBJ2-2; 9 junctional bases match TRBD2. In nucleotide form, the sequence is TGCAGCGTTGGCGGAGTGGTAGCGGGAGTGGGTACCGGGGAGCTGTTTTTT. This is translated as CSVGGVVAGVGTGELFF.